This T cell receptor (beta chain) was sequenced during a study of cytomegalovirus exposure and HLA in healthy donors. Study-level points and caveats: A highly shared variant cluster was judged a likely technical artifact. When a later analysis compared HLA-associated TCR beta chains with equally common others, the HLA-associated chains turned out to be more clonally expanded and to have lower generation probabilities. Association of a missense DCLRE1C variant with TCR beta V- and J-gene trimming was reported in a later analysis. Per a prior analysis, the majority of TCR beta V segments were productive roughly 87% or roughly 30% of the time.

This clone showed up just a few times. Antigen specificity is unknown. The PCR ran on 60 Vbeta and 13 Jbeta primers. Measured with immunoSEQ multiplex PCR; TCRdb has only the in-frame clones, and not every one. The sample contains 100,000 to 150,000 clones, approximately 75% of which appear only once. V was pared by 6 bases and J by 2 bases, with 2 bases of the junction left unmatched. The length of the CDR3 is 13 residues. Germline V gene sequence: CDR1 MNHNS, CDR2 SASEGT. The TCR was taken from a man younger than 45 in good health and CMV-seronegative. The sequenced sample consisted of PBMCs. This chain joins TRBV6-1 and TRBJ1-1, with 8 positions matching TRBD1. The CDR3 is CASRDRGNTEAFF. The CDR3 nucleotides read TGTGCCAGCAGAGACAGGGGAAACACTGAAGCTTTCTTT.